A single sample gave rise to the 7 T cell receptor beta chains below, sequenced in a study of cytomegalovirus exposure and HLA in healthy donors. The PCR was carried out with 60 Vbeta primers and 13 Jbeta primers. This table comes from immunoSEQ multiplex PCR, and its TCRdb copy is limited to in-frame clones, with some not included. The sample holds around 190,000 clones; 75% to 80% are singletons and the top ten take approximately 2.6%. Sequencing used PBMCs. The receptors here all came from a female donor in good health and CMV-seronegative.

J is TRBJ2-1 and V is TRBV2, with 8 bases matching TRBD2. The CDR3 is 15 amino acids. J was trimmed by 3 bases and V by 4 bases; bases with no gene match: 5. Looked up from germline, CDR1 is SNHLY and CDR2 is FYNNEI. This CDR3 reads CASSVKRGSYNEQFF. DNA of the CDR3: TGTGCCAGCAGTGTCAAGCGGGGGAGCTACAATGAGCAGTTCTTC.

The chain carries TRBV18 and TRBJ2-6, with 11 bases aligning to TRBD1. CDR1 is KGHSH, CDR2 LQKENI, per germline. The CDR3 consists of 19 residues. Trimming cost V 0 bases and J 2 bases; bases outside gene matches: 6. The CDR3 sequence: CASSPPKGQGEAGANVLTF. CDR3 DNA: TGTGCCAGCTCACCACCGAAGGGACAGGGGGAGGCTGGGGCCAACGTCCTGACTTTC.

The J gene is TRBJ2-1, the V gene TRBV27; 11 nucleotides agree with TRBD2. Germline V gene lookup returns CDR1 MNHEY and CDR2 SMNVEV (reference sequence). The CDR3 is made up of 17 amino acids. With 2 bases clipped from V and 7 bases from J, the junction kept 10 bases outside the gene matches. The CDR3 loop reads CASSLRVAGGPGNEQFF. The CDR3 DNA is TGTGCCAGCAGTTTAAGAGTAGCGGGAGGGCCGGGGAATGAGCAGTTCTTC.

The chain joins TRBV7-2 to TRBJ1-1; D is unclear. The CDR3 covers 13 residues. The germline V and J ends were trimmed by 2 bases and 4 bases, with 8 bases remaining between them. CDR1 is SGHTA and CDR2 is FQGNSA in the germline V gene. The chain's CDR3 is CASSLLGSTEAFF. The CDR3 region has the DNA TGTGCCAGCAGCTTACTTGGTAGCACTGAAGCTTTCTTT.

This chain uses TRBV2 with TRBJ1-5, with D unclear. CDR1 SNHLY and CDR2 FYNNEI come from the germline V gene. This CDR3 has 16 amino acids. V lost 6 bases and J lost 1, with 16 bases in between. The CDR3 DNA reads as TGTGCCAGCAGCAGGAGGGTAGTCTCAAGCAATCAGCCCCAGCATTTT. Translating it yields CASSRRVVSSNQPQHF.

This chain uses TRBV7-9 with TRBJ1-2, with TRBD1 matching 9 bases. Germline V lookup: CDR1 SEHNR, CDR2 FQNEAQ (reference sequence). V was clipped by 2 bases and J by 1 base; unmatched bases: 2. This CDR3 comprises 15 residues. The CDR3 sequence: CASSLLGQGNYGYTF. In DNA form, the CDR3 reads TGTGCCAGCAGCTTACTGGGACAGGGTAACTATGGCTACACCTTC.

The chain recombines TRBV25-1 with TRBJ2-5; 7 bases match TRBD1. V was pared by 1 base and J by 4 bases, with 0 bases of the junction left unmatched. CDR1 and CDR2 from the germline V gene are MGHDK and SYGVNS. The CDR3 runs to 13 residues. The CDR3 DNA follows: TGTGCCAGCAGTGAATGGGACAGAGAGACCCAGTACTTC. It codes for CASSEWDRETQYF. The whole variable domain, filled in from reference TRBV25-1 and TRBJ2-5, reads EADIYQTPRYLVIGTGKKITLECSQTMGHDKMYWYQQDPGMELHLIHYSYGVNSTEKGDLSSESTVSRIRTEHFPLTLESARPSHTSQYLCASSEWDRETQYFGPGTRLLVL.